These 29 T cell receptor beta chains came from one sample sequenced in a study of blood T cell repertoires in COVID-19. Some clones are missing from TCRdb's copy, which holds only in-frame ones; the method was immunoSEQ multiplex PCR. The top ten clones hold under 15% of a sample with 70,000 or so clones, roughly 86% of them seen once. Sequencing was done on a sample of peripheral blood. Receptor source: a woman between 55 and 75 years old with acute or convalescent COVID-19.

In DNA, the CDR3 is TGTGCCAGCAGCCAAGCTTACCAAGGGACAGGGGGCTACGAGCAGTACTTC. Protein sequence: CASSQAYQGTGGYEQYF. This chain uses TRBV3-1 (or the pseudogene TRBV3-2) with TRBJ2-7, with 11 bases aligning to TRBD1. J gave up 3 bases and V 1 base, and 8 bases lay outside the gene matches. The germline gives CDR1 LGHDT, CDR2 YNNKEL (reference sequence). The CDR3 length is 17 residues.

The rearrangement links TRBV5-6 to TRBJ1-2, with D tentatively TRBD1 (5 bases). The germline V gene has CDR1 SGHDT and CDR2 YYEEEE. Trimming shortened V by 0 bases and J by 0 bases, and 9 bases separated the two germline ends. The CDR3 has 15 amino acids. CDR3 DNA sequence: TGTGCCAGCAGCTTGGCGCCGACAGCTAACTATGGCTACACCTTC. Amino acid sequence: CASSLAPTANYGYTF.

This clone appeared a few times. V and J are TRBV19 and TRBJ2-2; TRBD1 matches 9 bases. The J segment lost 6 bases and the V segment lost 7 bases, leaving 15 bases of the junction unmatched. CDR1 and CDR2 from the germline V gene are LNHDA and SQIVND (reference sequence). The CDR3 is 17 amino acids. CDR3 loop: CASNLKGDREAPGELFF. The CDR3 nucleotides read TGTGCCAGTAACCTGAAGGGGGACAGGGAGGCCCCCGGGGAGCTGTTTTTT.

The rearrangement links TRBV10-3 to TRBJ1-3; D is perhaps TRBD1 (6 bases). Germline-derived CDR1 and CDR2 are ENHRY and SYGVKD. The CDR3 is 13 amino acids. Trimming shortened V by 8 bases and J by 0 bases, and 8 bases separated the two germline ends. The CDR3 loop is CAIGGASGNTIYF. CDR3 nucleotides: TGTGCCATCGGGGGGGCCTCTGGAAACACCATATATTTT.

This chain joins TRBV7-8 and TRBJ2-7, with D hard to call. Germline V gene lookup returns CDR1 SGHVS and CDR2 FQNEAQ. CDR3 size: 13 residues. V was shortened by 0 bases and J by 4 bases, with 7 bases between the two germline ends. The CDR3 bases are TGTGCCAGCAGCTTAGCGTGGAGTTACGAGCAGTACTTC. It yields the protein CASSLAWSYEQYF.

This clone was counted a single time. V is TRBV7-6 and J is TRBJ2-7; TRBD1 is a possible D gene (6 bases). The CDR3 is 15 residues long. Germline-derived CDR1 and CDR2 are SGHVS and FNYEAQ. Trimming stripped 5 bases from V and 2 bases from J, with 16 bases between. CDR3 DNA sequence: TGTGCCAGCAGCCCACTCGGGGACACAACCTACGAGCAGTACTTC. As protein: CASSPLGDTTYEQYF.

The rearrangement links TRBV19 to TRBJ2-1, with 9 bases matching TRBD2. The germline CDR1 and CDR2 sequences are LNHDA and SQIVND (reference sequence). The CDR3 is 15 residues long. With V trimmed by 3 bases and J by 9 bases, 9 bases remained unmatched. The CDR3 DNA is TGTGCCAGTAGTATGCGGAGCGGGGGGAAGGCTGAGCAGTTCTTC. This encodes CASSMRSGGKAEQFF.

The chain carries TRBV18 and TRBJ1-5; no clear D gene. This CDR3 spans 16 amino acids. The V end was cut by 0 bases, the J end by 1 base, with 10 bases between. Germline CDR1 and CDR2: KGHSH and LQKENI. The CDR3 DNA sequence: TGTGCCAGCTCACCACCGAGGGATTACAGCAATCAGCCCCAGCATTTT. Its translation: CASSPPRDYSNQPQHF.

V and J are TRBV19 and TRBJ1-4; unclear D gene. From germline, CDR1 is LNHDA and CDR2 SQIVND (reference sequence). V was cut by 11 bases and J by 5 bases, with 18 bases left in between. The CDR3 length is 14 residues. This CDR3 reads CAAKRSGGNEKLFF. The CDR3 coding sequence is TGTGCCGCAAAGAGATCGGGAGGGAATGAAAAACTGTTTTTT.

J is TRBJ1-4 and V is TRBV2, with TRBD1 identical over 10 bases. Germline CDR1 is SNHLY and CDR2 is FYNNEI. This CDR3 region has 14 residues. V shed 3 bases and J 10 bases; nucleotides not matched to a gene: 5. The CDR3 nucleotides read TGTGCCAGCAGTGACCGGGACAGGGGAACAAAACTGTTTTTT. Encoded protein: CASSDRDRGTKLFF.

This clone has a single count. The chain joins TRBV5-1 to TRBJ2-5; tentative D call: TRBD2 (5 bases). In germline, CDR1 is SGHRS, CDR2 YFSETQ. CDR3 length: 16 residues. V lost 1 base and J lost 5, with 18 bases in between. CDR3 DNA: TGCGCCAGCAGCTTGTCCACTGTCGCGGGTGTGGAGACCCAGTACTTC. Encoded protein: CASSLSTVAGVETQYF. The whole variable domain, remainder taken from reference TRBV5-1 and TRBJ2-5, is KAGVTQTPRYLIKTRGQQVTLSCSPISGHRSVSWYQQTPGQGLQFLFEYFSETQRNKGNFPGRFSGRQFSNSRSEMNVSTLELGDSALYLCASSLSTVAGVETQYFGPGTRLLVL.

This clone was detected a few times. The gene calls are TRBV6-6 and TRBJ1-1; D might be TRBD1 (6 bases). The V end was cut by 0 bases, the J end by 5 bases, with 10 bases between. CDR3 length: 14 amino acids. Germline CDR1 reads MNHNY; CDR2 reads SVGAGI (reference sequence). DNA of the CDR3: TGTGCCAGCAGTTACTCAGCAGGGGATACTGAAGCTTTCTTT. Its translation is CASSYSAGDTEAFF.

This clone was picked up one time. The rearrangement links TRBV2 to TRBJ1-3; D is ambiguous. The CDR3 covers 15 residues. CDR1 is SNHLY and CDR2 is FYNNEI in the germline V gene. V was pared by 6 bases and J by 0 bases, with 12 bases between. The CDR3 sequence is CASRLAPSSGNTIYF. The DNA of the CDR3 is TGTGCCAGCAGGCTAGCCCCGAGCTCTGGAAACACCATATATTTT.

This clone has only one observation. The V and J genes are TRBV5-1 and TRBJ1-2; 10 nucleotides match TRBD1. The J segment lost 1 base and the V segment lost 1 base, leaving 7 bases of the junction unmatched. The CDR3 loop spans 17 amino acids. Germline V gene lookup returns CDR1 SGHRS and CDR2 YFSETQ. The CDR3 DNA reads as TGCGCCAGCAGCTTGTCGGGACAGGGGACTGTTAACTATGGCTACACCTTC. It encodes CASSLSGQGTVNYGYTF. The whole variable domain, remainder taken from reference TRBV5-1 and TRBJ1-2, is KAGVTQTPRYLIKTRGQQVTLSCSPISGHRSVSWYQQTPGQGLQFLFEYFSETQRNKGNFPGRFSGRQFSNSRSEMNVSTLELGDSALYLCASSLSGQGTVNYGYTFGSGTRLTVV.

The chain recombines TRBV19 with TRBJ2-5; tentative D call: TRBD2 (5 bases). Germline loops: CDR1 LNHDA, CDR2 SQIVND (reference sequence). Between the trimmed V and J ends, which lost 5 bases and 5 bases, there was a span of 18 bases. The CDR3 loop spans 15 amino acids. CDR3 sequence (DNA): TGTGCCAGTAGTCCCTCGGGGTCTCGAAGGGAGACCCAGTACTTC. Amino acid sequence: CASSPSGSRRETQYF.

This clone was counted between two and nine times. In DNA, the CDR3 is TGTGCCAGCAGCCCCTATGGAGAGTATAATTCACCCCTCCACTTT. Protein product: CASSPYGEYNSPLHF. The rearrangement links TRBV28 to TRBJ1-6, with unresolved D. Per the germline V gene, CDR1 is MDHEN and CDR2 is SYDVKM. The V end was cut by 6 bases, the J end by 4 bases, with 13 bases between. CDR3 size: 15 residues.

The J gene is TRBJ1-2, the V gene TRBV11-2; TRBD1 agrees at 11 bases. This CDR3 has 13 amino acids. V shed 5 bases and J 7 bases; nucleotides not matched to a gene: 3. The germline V gene has CDR1 SGHAT and CDR2 FQNNGV. The CDR3 sequence: CASSAGQGGGYTF. The DNA of the CDR3 is TGTGCCAGCAGCGCGGGACAGGGGGGTGGCTACACCTTC.

The rearrangement joins TRBV27 to TRBJ2-7; a weak D match, TRBD2 (6 bases). The germline gives CDR1 MNHEY, CDR2 SMNVEV (reference sequence). This CDR3 contains 14 residues. Trimming took off 7 bases at V and 2 bases at J, with 15 bases between the two ends. This chain's CDR3 is CASTQDYYPYEQYF. CDR3 DNA sequence: TGTGCCAGCACCCAGGACTATTATCCCTACGAGCAGTACTTC.

The chain joins TRBV27 to TRBJ1-1; D possibly corresponds to TRBD1 (6 bases). The CDR3 length is 14 residues. CDR1 is MNHEY, CDR2 SMNVEV, per germline (reference sequence). Trimming left V 4 bases short and J 6 bases short, with 15 bases between. The CDR3 reads CASSSGQYLSEAFF. The DNA of the CDR3 is TGTGCCAGCAGTTCAGGACAGTATTTATCTGAAGCTTTCTTT.

The chain employs TRBV5-1 and TRBJ2-7; 9 nucleotides align to TRBD1. The germline gives CDR1 SGHRS, CDR2 YFSETQ. CDR3 length: 14 amino acids. V lost 1 base to trimming and J lost 5 bases; unmatched junction nucleotides: 4. Here the CDR3 DNA reads TGCGCCAGCAGCTTGAGTGGGACAGGGAACGAGCAGTACTTC. It translates to CASSLSGTGNEQYF.

The CDR3 loop reads CASSSPGKAGGNTGELFF. Written as DNA, the CDR3 is TGTGCCAGCAGTTCACCCGGAAAAGCGGGGGGCAACACCGGGGAGCTGTTTTTT. The chain links TRBV28 to TRBJ2-2, with 9 positions matching TRBD2. The V segment lost 4 bases and the J segment 2 bases; nucleotides outside the gene matches: 11. Germline V gene sequence: CDR1 MDHEN, CDR2 SYDVKM. The CDR3 has 18 amino acids.

The genes are TRBV6-6 and TRBJ2-3, with D maybe TRBD2 (6 bases). Germline V gene data show CDR1 as MNHNY and CDR2 as SVGAGI (reference sequence). CDR3 length equals 16 residues. The germline V and J ends were trimmed by 4 bases and 4 bases, with 18 bases remaining between them. The CDR3 loop reads CASSSNLAPGADTQYF. The CDR3 DNA follows: TGTGCCAGCAGTTCGAACCTAGCCCCGGGGGCAGATACGCAGTATTTT.

This sequence joins TRBV5-8 and TRBJ2-1; D remains unclear. CDR3 length: 11 amino acids. Germline V gene lookup returns CDR1 SGHTS and CDR2 YDEGEE. V shed 4 bases and J shed 9 bases, with 8 bases lying between them. CDR3 loop: CASSREFEQFF. CDR3 bases: TGTGCCAGCAGCAGAGAGTTTGAGCAGTTCTTC.

The chain carries TRBV7-8 and TRBJ2-7; 8 bases agree with TRBD1. The germline CDR1 and CDR2 sequences are SGHVS and FQNEAQ. The junction had 7 bases not matched to a gene; V was cut back by 5 bases and J by 4 bases. The length of the CDR3 is 14 residues. This chain's CDR3 is CASSRATGEYEQYF. CDR3 DNA sequence: TGTGCCAGCAGCCGCGCGACAGGGGAATACGAGCAGTACTTC.

The J gene is TRBJ2-3, the V gene TRBV10-3; 9 bases fit TRBD2. With 1 base clipped from V and 3 bases from J, the junction kept 8 bases outside the gene matches. This CDR3 contains 17 residues. The germline CDR1 and CDR2 sequences are ENHRY and SYGVKD. CDR3 coding DNA: TGTGCCATCAGTGAGTTAGGCGGGACTAGCAGTACAGATACGCAGTATTTT. Its protein is CAISELGGTSSTDTQYF.

V and J are TRBV7-8 and TRBJ1-2; the D gene is possibly TRBD1 (6 bases). The CDR3 spans 13 residues. V lost 1 base and J lost 8, with 11 bases in between. Germline CDR1 is SGHVS and CDR2 is FQNEAQ. For the CDR3, the DNA is TGTGCCAGCAGCTTAGACAGGGTCGGGGGCTACACCTTC. Amino acids: CASSLDRVGGYTF.

The chain uses TRBV25-1 and TRBJ2-1, with 10 bases aligning to TRBD2. Losses at the gene ends were 6 bases for V and 6 bases for J; bases not matched to a gene: 8. The CDR3 spans 15 residues. Germline CDR1 and CDR2: MGHDK and SYGVNS. CDR3: CASSKSGGGFNEQFF. The CDR3 DNA follows: TGTGCCAGCAGCAAAAGCGGGGGGGGCTTCAATGAGCAGTTCTTC.

This sequence joins TRBV6-5 and TRBJ1-5, with D unresolved. CDR1 is MNHEY and CDR2 is SVGAGI in the germline V gene. Trimming stripped 0 bases from V and 1 base from J, with 7 bases between. The CDR3 contains 15 residues. CDR3: CASSYSGSSNQPQHF. CDR3 coding DNA: TGTGCCAGCAGTTACTCGGGGAGCAGCAATCAGCCCCAGCATTTT.

The rearrangement links TRBV5-1 to TRBJ1-4; D might be TRBD1 (6 bases). V was pared by 3 bases and J by 10 bases, with 16 bases between. This CDR3 contains 14 residues. The V gene's germline CDR1 is SGHRS and CDR2 YFSETQ. DNA of the CDR3: TGCGCCAGCAGCTCCGGACAGTCCGTAACAAAACTGTTTTTT. The encoded protein is CASSSGQSVTKLFF.